Listed here are 22 T cell receptor beta chains from one sample, sequenced in a study of response to subunit inactivated influenza vaccine. Via MiXCR, TCRdb re-called the RT-PCR reads, giving one row per CDR3 protein. The table includes roughly 790,000 distinct CDR3 sequences, 21% detected once. The sequencing here drew on PBMCs from blood, taken 5 days after vaccination. These receptors came from a man in his fifties who received an inactivated influenza vaccine.

This clonotype has just a few counts. J is TRBJ2-3 and V is TRBV12-3 or TRBV12-4; 9 bases map to TRBD1. J gave up 4 bases and V 6 bases, and 14 bases lay outside the gene matches. The CDR3 runs to 17 residues. CDR3 in DNA: TGTGCCAGCAGCCTCTCTTCTCCGGGACAGGGCCCAGATACGCAGTATTTT. This translates into CASSLSSPGQGPDTQYF.

This clonotype was detected only a few times. The V call is TRBV14, the J call TRBJ2-5; TRBD2 might be the D (5 bases). Trimming shortened V by 1 base and J by 5 bases, and 17 bases separated the two germline ends. This CDR3 spans 16 amino acids. CDR1 is SGHDN, CDR2 FVKESK, per germline. CDR3 loop: CASSQVVWTDTETQYF. In DNA, the CDR3 is TGTGCCAGCAGCCAAGTAGTTTGGACTGACACTGAGACCCAGTACTTC.

The rearrangement uses TRBV20-1 and TRBJ2-3; tentatively, D is TRBD2 (6 bases). Trimming removed 0 bases from V and 0 bases from J, with 13 bases in between. CDR1 and CDR2 from the germline V gene are DFQATT and SNEGSKA (reference sequence). The CDR3 has 16 residues. The CDR3 DNA reads as TGCAGTGCTAGAGATCTAGTAGCGGCTAGCACAGATACGCAGTATTTT. Its translation is CSARDLVAASTDTQYF.

The chain has TRBV29-1 and TRBJ1-3; 9 positions match TRBD1. The germline V gene has CDR1 SQVTM and CDR2 ANQGSEA. The J segment lost 0 bases and the V segment lost 3 bases, leaving 3 bases of the junction unmatched. The CDR3 is 15 residues long. The CDR3 DNA reads as TGCAGCGTTGAGGGACAGGGCAGCTCTGGAAACACCATATATTTT. Protein product: CSVEGQGSSGNTIYF.

This clonotype was detected many times. J is TRBJ1-4 and V is TRBV20-1; the D is unclear. The germline V and J ends were trimmed by 5 bases and 8 bases, with 15 bases remaining between them. From germline, CDR1 is DFQATT and CDR2 SNEGSKA (reference sequence). The CDR3 has 13 residues. DNA of the CDR3: TGCAGTGCTTGGAACCCGATTGGGGAAAAACTGTTTTTT. Translation: CSAWNPIGEKLFF.

The V call is TRBV6-5, the J call TRBJ2-7, with 7 positions matching TRBD2. V dropped 5 bases and J dropped 4; count of bases not matched to a gene: 8. The length of the CDR3 is 14 residues. Per germline, CDR1 MNHEY and CDR2 SVGAGI. As DNA, the CDR3 is TGTGCCAGCAGTAACAAGGGACTATCGTACGAGCAGTACTTC. Its protein is CASSNKGLSYEQYF.

The chain employs TRBV5-1 and TRBJ2-5, with D maybe TRBD2 (5 bases). From germline, CDR1 is SGHRS and CDR2 YFSETQ. This CDR3 spans 15 amino acids. Trimming cost V 0 bases and J 5 bases, with 14 bases left between them. CDR3 protein: CASSLAESGMETQYF. In nucleotides, the CDR3 is TGCGCCAGCAGCTTGGCCGAGTCGGGAATGGAGACCCAGTACTTC. Complete variable domain (other parts from reference TRBV5-1 and TRBJ2-5): KAGVTQTPRYLIKTRGQQVTLSCSPISGHRSVSWYQQTPGQGLQFLFEYFSETQRNKGNFPGRFSGRQFSNSRSEMNVSTLELGDSALYLCASSLAESGMETQYFGPGTRLLVL.

This clonotype has only a few counts. The chain is built from TRBV7-2 and TRBJ2-7; 7 nucleotides agree with TRBD1. V trimming: 5 bases; J trimming: 10 bases; junction bases outside the gene matches: 5. This CDR3 contains 11 residues. The V gene's germline CDR1 is SGHTA and CDR2 FQGNSA. As DNA, the CDR3 is TGTGCCAGCAGCCCCGGGACAGTACAGTACTTC. This sequence encodes CASSPGTVQYF.

This clonotype has a handful of counts. J is TRBJ2-1 and V is TRBV30; a possible D gene is TRBD2 (6 bases). Germline assignment: CDR1 GTSNPN and CDR2 SVGIG (reference sequence). Trimming stripped 1 base from V and 2 bases from J, with 12 bases between. The CDR3 runs 15 residues. CDR3 sequence reads: CAWSEFGRTYNEQFF. The CDR3 DNA follows: TGTGCCTGGAGTGAGTTTGGGAGGACCTACAATGAGCAGTTCTTC.

This clonotype was observed a handful of times. The chain carries TRBV20-1 and TRBJ2-2; D assignment may be TRBD1 or TRBD2 (5 bases each). There are 13 residues in the CDR3. The V gene's germline CDR1 is DFQATT and CDR2 SNEGSKA (reference sequence). The V end was cut by 5 bases, the J end by 9 bases, with 16 bases between. The CDR3 sequence: CSARDHLHRELFF. The CDR3 nucleotides read TGCAGTGCTCGGGACCACCTCCACCGGGAGCTGTTTTTT.

The V call is TRBV6-5, the J call TRBJ1-2, with D unresolved. CDR1 and CDR2 (germline): MNHEY, SVGAGI. Trimming stripped 7 bases from V and 7 bases from J, with 13 bases between. The CDR3 contains 12 residues. CDR3 in amino acids: CASTSREGGYTF. CDR3 bases: TGTGCCAGCACTTCGAGGGAGGGTGGCTACACCTTC.

This clonotype was found a few times. V usage is TRBV7-8 and J usage is TRBJ1-4, with D possibly being TRBD1 (5 bases). This CDR3 is 15 amino acids long. The germline CDR1 and CDR2 sequences are SGHVS and FQNEAQ. The V end lost 5 bases, the J end lost 8 bases, and 18 bases lay between the germline ends. CDR3 residues: CASSDVSDRGEKLFF. The DNA of the CDR3 is TGTGCCAGCAGCGACGTATCTGACAGAGGCGAAAAACTGTTTTTT. The variable domain in full, with the rest retrieved from reference TRBV7-8 and TRBJ1-4, is GAGVSQSPRYKVAKRGQDVALRCDPISGHVSLFWYQQALGQGPEFLTYFQNEAQLDKSGLPSDRFFAERPEGSVSTLKIQRTQQEDSAVYLCASSDVSDRGEKLFFGSGTQLSVL.

The rearrangement uses TRBV20-1 and TRBJ1-1, with D perhaps matching TRBD1 (5 bases). This CDR3 spans 16 amino acids. V lost 1 base, J lost 2 bases, and 17 bases lay in between. Germline CDR1 DFQATT, CDR2 SNEGSKA (reference sequence). CDR3 DNA sequence: TGCAGTGCTAGAGGGTTGTCCGGGGGGAGAAACACTGAAGCTTTCTTT. Translating it yields CSARGLSGGRNTEAFF.

This clonotype appeared a few times. DNA for the CDR3: TGCAGTGCTAGACCTCCCCAGACAGGCAATCAGCCCCAGCATTTT. Amino acids: CSARPPQTGNQPQHF. The chain employs TRBV20-1 and TRBJ1-5; D may be TRBD1 (5 bases). Germline loops: CDR1 DFQATT, CDR2 SNEGSKA (reference sequence). Trimming removed 2 bases at V and 2 bases at J, with 13 bases between. The CDR3 contains 15 residues.

This chain connects TRBV4-1 to TRBJ1-5, with D unclear. CDR3 length equals 15 residues. Per germline, CDR1 MGHRA and CDR2 YSYEKL. Trimming took off 8 bases at V and 0 bases at J, with 14 bases between the two ends. CDR3 in DNA: TGCGCCAGCTGTCTGGACCTTAATAGCAATCAGCCCCAGCATTTT. Translation gives CASCLDLNSNQPQHF.

The chain employs TRBV24-1 and TRBJ2-7; either TRBD1 or TRBD2 may fit D (5 bases each). The CDR3 is 14 residues long. V lost 7 bases and J 2 bases, leaving 14 bases between the germline ends. Per the germline V gene, CDR1 is KGHDR and CDR2 is SFDVKD. The DNA for the CDR3 is TGTGCCACCAGCGACGGGACGGCGCCCTACGAGCAGTACTTC. This sequence encodes CATSDGTAPYEQYF.

This clonotype was counted between two and nine times. The rearrangement uses TRBV4-3 and TRBJ1-6; D uncertain. Trimming pared 0 bases from V and 4 bases from J, leaving 10 bases between. Germline V gene data show CDR1 as LGHNA and CDR2 as YSLEER. The CDR3 has 16 residues. CDR3 sequence reads: CASSQDQGRYNSPLHF. Here the CDR3 DNA reads TGCGCCAGCAGCCAAGATCAAGGGCGGTATAATTCACCCCTCCACTTT.

J is TRBJ2-1 and V is TRBV15; D gene ambiguous. Trimming shortened V by 0 bases and J by 5 bases, and 11 bases separated the two germline ends. Germline V CDR1 and CDR2: LNHNV, YYDKDF (reference sequence). The CDR3 covers 15 residues. The DNA of the CDR3 is TGTGCCACCAGCAGAGAGGTAGGGCTAAACAATGAGCAGTTCTTC. This gives the protein CATSREVGLNNEQFF.

The J gene is TRBJ2-1, the V gene TRBV7-2, with TRBD2 matching over 8 bases. The CDR3 totals 15 residues. From germline, CDR1 is SGHTA and CDR2 FQGNSA. V shed 8 bases, J shed 0 bases, and the junction held 6 bases outside the gene matches. The DNA of the CDR3 is TGTGCCAGCGGTACCGGGACTAGCTCCTACAATGAGCAGTTCTTC. Protein sequence: CASGTGTSSYNEQFF.

The table lists this clonotype with many counts. The gene calls are TRBV20-1 and TRBJ1-4; D is unclear. V gave up 1 base and J gave up 7 bases, with 7 bases separating them. Per the germline V gene, CDR1 is DFQATT and CDR2 is SNEGSKA (reference sequence). This CDR3 region has 12 residues. In nucleotides, the CDR3 is TGCAGTGCTAGAGCTGCCGGTGAAAAACTGTTTTTT. It yields the protein CSARAAGEKLFF.

The chain carries TRBV6-2 or TRBV6-3 and TRBJ1-2; D unresolved. V shed 8 bases and J shed 4 bases, with 14 bases lying between them. This CDR3 is built from 13 residues. CDR1 MNHEY and CDR2 SVGEGT come from the germline V gene. CDR3 sequence: CASVPSGFYGYTF. Written as DNA, the CDR3 is TGTGCCAGCGTTCCTTCAGGCTTCTATGGCTACACCTTC.

This clonotype was detected a few times. The rearrangement links TRBV5-5 to TRBJ2-5; 7 positions match TRBD2. The CDR3 covers 15 residues. Germline V gene data show CDR1 as SGHKS and CDR2 as YYEKEE (reference sequence). With V trimmed by 4 bases and J by 3 bases, 9 bases remained unmatched. The CDR3 DNA is TGTGCCAGCAGCCCCAGCGGGGTGGGAAAAGAGACCCAGTACTTC. Translating gives CASSPSGVGKETQYF.